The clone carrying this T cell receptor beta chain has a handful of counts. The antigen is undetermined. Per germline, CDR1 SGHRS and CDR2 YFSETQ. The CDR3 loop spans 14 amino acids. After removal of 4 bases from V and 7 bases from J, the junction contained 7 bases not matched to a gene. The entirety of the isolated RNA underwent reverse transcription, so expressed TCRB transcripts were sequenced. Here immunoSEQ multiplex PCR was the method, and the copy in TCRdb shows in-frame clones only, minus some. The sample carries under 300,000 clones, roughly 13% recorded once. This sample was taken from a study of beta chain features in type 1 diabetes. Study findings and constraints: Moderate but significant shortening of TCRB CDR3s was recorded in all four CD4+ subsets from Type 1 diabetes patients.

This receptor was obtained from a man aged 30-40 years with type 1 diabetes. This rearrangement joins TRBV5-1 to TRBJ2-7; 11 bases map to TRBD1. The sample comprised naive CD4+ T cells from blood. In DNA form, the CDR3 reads TGCGCCAGCAGCCCTGGACAGGGGGCGGGGGAGCAGTACTTC. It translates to CASSPGQGAGEQYF.